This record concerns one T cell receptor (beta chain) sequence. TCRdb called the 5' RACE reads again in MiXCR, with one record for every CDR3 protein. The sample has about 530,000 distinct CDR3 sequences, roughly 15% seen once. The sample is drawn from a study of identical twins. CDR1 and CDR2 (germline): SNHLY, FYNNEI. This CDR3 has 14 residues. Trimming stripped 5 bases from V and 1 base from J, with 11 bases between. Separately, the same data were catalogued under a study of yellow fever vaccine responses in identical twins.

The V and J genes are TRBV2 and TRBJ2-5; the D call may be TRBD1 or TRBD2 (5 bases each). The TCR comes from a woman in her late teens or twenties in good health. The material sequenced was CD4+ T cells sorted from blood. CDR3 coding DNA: TGTGCCAGCAGTTACGCCGGGACCCAAGAGACCCAGTACTTC. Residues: CASSYAGTQETQYF.